One sample yielded the 5 T cell receptor beta chains listed below, sequenced in a study of blood T cell repertoires in COVID-19. Sequenced by immunoSEQ multiplex PCR; TCRdb stores in-frame clones only, minus some. Of 150,000 to 180,000 clones listed, 84% are singletons. The sample taken for sequencing was peripheral blood. Receptors were obtained from a woman between 45 and 60 years old with acute or convalescent COVID-19.

The J gene is TRBJ2-5, the V gene TRBV20-1; tentative D call: TRBD2 (5 bases). Germline V gives CDR1 DFQATT, CDR2 SNEGSKA (reference sequence). V shed 3 bases and J shed 1 base, with 15 bases lying between them. CDR3 length equals 15 residues. Here the CDR3 reads CSASSRTGVQETQYF. Written as DNA, the CDR3 is TGCAGTGCTAGTAGCCGGACTGGGGTCCAAGAGACCCAGTACTTC.

In its sample, this clone was seen a few times. The chain has TRBV5-1 and TRBJ1-1; 9 nucleotides match TRBD1. The CDR3 loop spans 16 amino acids. Germline loops: CDR1 SGHRS, CDR2 YFSETQ. V lost 4 bases and J lost 1; bases outside the gene matches: 8. CDR3 DNA: TGCGCCAGCAGCCCAATGACAGGGGGACGGAACACTGAAGCTTTCTTT. The encoded protein is CASSPMTGGRNTEAFF.

The rearrangement links TRBV28 to TRBJ2-1; the match to TRBD2 covers 14 bases. The germline V gene encodes CDR1 MDHEN and CDR2 SYDVKM. J gave up 7 bases and V 6 bases, and 5 bases lay outside the gene matches. The CDR3 is 15 amino acids. CDR3 DNA: TGTGCCAGCAGCTTGGGGACTAGCGGGAGTAATGAGCAGTTCTTC. It yields the protein CASSLGTSGSNEQFF. The whole variable domain, remainder taken from reference TRBV28 and TRBJ2-1, is DVKVTQSSRYLVKRTGEKVFLECVQDMDHENMFWYRQDPGLGLRLIYFSYDVKMKEKGDIPEGYSVSREKKERFSLILESASTNQTSMYLCASSLGTSGSNEQFFGPGTRLTVL.

The genes are TRBV11-2 and TRBJ1-3, with 8 positions matching TRBD1. V lost 1 base and J lost 8; bases outside the gene matches: 4. CDR3 length: 14 amino acids. CDR1 and CDR2 from the germline V gene are SGHAT and FQNNGV. For the CDR3, the DNA is TGTGCCAGCAGCTTAGGTTACAGGGGGGACACCATATATTTT. This encodes CASSLGYRGDTIYF.

There are a few counts of this clone. V and J are TRBV4-2 and TRBJ1-6, with D perhaps TRBD1 (6 bases). V was pared by 0 bases and J by 7 bases, with 16 bases between. CDR1 LGHNA and CDR2 YNFKEQ come from the germline V gene. The CDR3 has 17 amino acids. Here the CDR3 reads CASSQDPLRGNNSPLHF. The CDR3 DNA reads as TGTGCCAGCAGCCAAGATCCCCTCAGGGGCAACAATTCACCCCTCCACTTT.